Shown below are 5 T cell receptor beta chains from a single sample sequenced in a study of T-cell memory formation after mild COVID-19. Each CDR3 protein is one row after TCRdb ran MiXCR on the 5' RACE reads. The sample has over 300,000 distinct CDR3 sequences; 20% to 25% are singletons. Source material: PBMCs or a T cell subset sorted from them (not recorded which). Receptors originate from a man between 18 and 35 years old who had mild COVID-19 (a few samples of this study predate the infection). Cell type and time point are not known.

This clonotype was counted a few times. The rearrangement uses TRBV6-5 and TRBJ1-3; D uncertain. Trimming removed 0 bases at V and 0 bases at J, with 6 bases between. CDR3 length: 15 residues. Per the germline V gene, CDR1 is MNHEY and CDR2 is SVGAGI. This CDR3 reads CASSYSGDSGNTIYF. For the CDR3, the DNA is TGTGCCAGCAGTTACTCAGGAGACTCTGGAAACACCATATATTTT.

This clonotype has just a few counts. The chain is built from TRBV30 and TRBJ1-1; D is possibly TRBD1 (5 bases). Between the trimmed V and J ends, which lost 2 bases and 4 bases, there was a span of 11 bases. The CDR3 spans 13 residues. CDR1 is GTSNPN, CDR2 SVGIG, per germline (reference sequence). The CDR3 loop reads CAWSPGGVTEAFF. CDR3 DNA: TGTGCCTGGAGTCCCGGGGGGGTCACTGAAGCTTTCTTT. Full variable domain (outside the CDR3, taken from reference TRBV30 and TRBJ1-1): SQTIHQWPATLVQPVGSPLSLECTVEGTSNPNLYWYRQAAGRGLQLLFYSVGIGQISSEVPQNLSASRPQDRQFILSSKKLLLSDSGFYLCAWSPGGVTEAFFGQGTRLTVV.

This clonotype was seen more than once but under ten times. The chain combines TRBV6-7 with TRBJ1-2; unclear D gene. TRBV6-7 is labeled an ORF, and its function is uncertain. The CDR3 runs 14 residues. Trimming left V 2 bases short and J 7 bases short, with 14 bases between. DNA of the CDR3: TGTGCCAGCAGTTACCGGAGAAGGCCGGGTGGCTACACCTTC. Its protein is CASSYRRRPGGYTF.

The table lists this clonotype with a few counts. V and J are TRBV5-1 and TRBJ1-2; D not resolved. Trimming took off 2 bases at V and 8 bases at J, with 16 bases between the two ends. The CDR3 consists of 14 residues. CDR1 and CDR2 from the germline V gene are SGHRS and YFSETQ. In DNA form, the CDR3 reads TGCGCCAGCAGCTTCCGACCTGAAACTTCGGGCTACACCTTC. This codes for CASSFRPETSGYTF.

This clonotype was detected a few times. CDR3: CASSWRADTEAFF. The CDR3 DNA reads as TGCGCCAGCAGCTGGAGGGCGGACACTGAAGCTTTCTTT. The chain uses TRBV5-1 and TRBJ1-1; D ambiguous. Looked up from germline, CDR1 is SGHRS and CDR2 is YFSETQ. The CDR3 extends over 13 amino acids. Trimming took 3 bases from V and 3 from J, leaving 9 bases between them.